This paragraph reports one TCR beta chain. Its antigen is still unknown. Donors were ostensibly healthy at sampling, although undocumented immune exposures were probable. Losses at the gene ends were 2 bases for V and 4 bases for J; bases not matched to a gene: 7. Germline V gene sequence: CDR1 MNHEY, CDR2 SMNVEV (reference sequence). This CDR3 comprises 16 residues. This specimen belongs to a study of cytomegalovirus exposure and HLA in healthy donors. Study information: Ancestry clustering placed around four fifths of roughly 410 genotyped donors in the Caucasian-associated cluster.

Primers for the PCR totalled 60 Vbeta and 13 Jbeta. Libraries were prepared by immunoSEQ multiplex PCR; TCRdb keeps only in-frame clonotypes and omits some of them. This table has around 150,000 clones, roughly 85% appearing once. Study results and caveats: An analysis was carried out later, and it reportedly showed fewer N-insertions in an Asian-associated ancestry cluster than the approximately 610-donor mean. TCR beta chain V- and J-gene trimming was linked, in a later analysis, to a missense variant in DCLRE1C.

What was sequenced was PBMCs. This receptor was identified in a man aged 35 to 55 in good health and CMV-seropositive. The rearrangement uses TRBV27 and TRBJ1-4; 7 bases align to TRBD1. The CDR3 protein is CASSLTWAGGNEKLFF. CDR3 DNA sequence: TGTGCCAGCAGTTTAACATGGGCAGGGGGTAATGAAAAACTGTTTTTT.